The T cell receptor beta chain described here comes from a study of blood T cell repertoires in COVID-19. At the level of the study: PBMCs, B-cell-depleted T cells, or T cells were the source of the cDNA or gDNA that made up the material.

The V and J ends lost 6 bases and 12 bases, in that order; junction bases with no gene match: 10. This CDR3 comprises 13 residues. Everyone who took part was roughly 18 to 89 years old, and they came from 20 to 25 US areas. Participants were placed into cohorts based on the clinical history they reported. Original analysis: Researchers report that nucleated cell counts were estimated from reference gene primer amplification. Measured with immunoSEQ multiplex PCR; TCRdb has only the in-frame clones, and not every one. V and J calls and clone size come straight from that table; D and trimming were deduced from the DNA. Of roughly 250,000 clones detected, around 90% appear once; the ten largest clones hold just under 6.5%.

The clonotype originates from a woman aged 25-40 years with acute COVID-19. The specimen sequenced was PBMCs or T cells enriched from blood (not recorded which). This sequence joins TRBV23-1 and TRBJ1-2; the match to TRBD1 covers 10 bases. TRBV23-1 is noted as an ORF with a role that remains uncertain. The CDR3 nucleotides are TGCGCCAGCAGCCCCGACAGGGGGCGAAGGGACACCTTC. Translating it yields CASSPDRGRRDTF.